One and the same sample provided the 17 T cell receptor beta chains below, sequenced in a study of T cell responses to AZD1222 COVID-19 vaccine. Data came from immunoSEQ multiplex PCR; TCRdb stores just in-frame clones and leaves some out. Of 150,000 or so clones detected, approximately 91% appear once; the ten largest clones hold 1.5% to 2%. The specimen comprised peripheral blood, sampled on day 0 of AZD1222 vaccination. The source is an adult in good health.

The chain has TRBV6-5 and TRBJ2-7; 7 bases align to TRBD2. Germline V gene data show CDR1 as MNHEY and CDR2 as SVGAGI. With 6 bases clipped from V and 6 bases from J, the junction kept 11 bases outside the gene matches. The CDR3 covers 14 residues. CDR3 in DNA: TGTGCCAGCAGGGGCGGGGGTTTGGTGTTCGAGCAGTACTTC. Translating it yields CASRGGGLVFEQYF.

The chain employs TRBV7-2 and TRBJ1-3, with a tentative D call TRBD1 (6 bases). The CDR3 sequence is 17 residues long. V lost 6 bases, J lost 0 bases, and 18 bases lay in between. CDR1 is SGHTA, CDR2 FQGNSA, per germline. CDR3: CASRKEGGSHSGNTIYF. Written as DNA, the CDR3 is TGTGCCAGCAGGAAAGAGGGGGGATCCCACTCTGGAAACACCATATATTTT.

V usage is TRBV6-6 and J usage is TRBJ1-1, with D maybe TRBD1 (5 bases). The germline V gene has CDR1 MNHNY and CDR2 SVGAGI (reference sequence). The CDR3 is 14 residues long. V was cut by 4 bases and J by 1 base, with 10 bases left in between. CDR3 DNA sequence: TGTGCCAGCAGTTCGGGACGAAAGAACACTGAAGCTTTCTTT. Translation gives CASSSGRKNTEAFF.

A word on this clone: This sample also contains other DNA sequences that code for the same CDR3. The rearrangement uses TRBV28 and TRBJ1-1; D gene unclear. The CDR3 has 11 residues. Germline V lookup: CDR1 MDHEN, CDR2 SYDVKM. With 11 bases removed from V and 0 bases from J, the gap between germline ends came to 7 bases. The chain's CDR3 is CASKVNTEAFF. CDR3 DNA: TGTGCCTCGAAAGTGAACACTGAAGCTTTCTTT. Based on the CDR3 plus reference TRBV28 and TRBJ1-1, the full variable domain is DVKVTQSSRYLVKRTGEKVFLECVQDMDHENMFWYRQDPGLGLRLIYFSYDVKMKEKGDIPEGYSVSREKKERFSLILESASTNQTSMYLCASKVNTEAFFGQGTRLTVV.

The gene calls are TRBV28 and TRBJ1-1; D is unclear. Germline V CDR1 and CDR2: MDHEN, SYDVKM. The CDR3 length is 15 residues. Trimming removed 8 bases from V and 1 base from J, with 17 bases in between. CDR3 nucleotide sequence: TGTGCCAGCCGGAAGTCTCTTGTCGGGAACACTGAAGCTTTCTTT. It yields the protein CASRKSLVGNTEAFF.

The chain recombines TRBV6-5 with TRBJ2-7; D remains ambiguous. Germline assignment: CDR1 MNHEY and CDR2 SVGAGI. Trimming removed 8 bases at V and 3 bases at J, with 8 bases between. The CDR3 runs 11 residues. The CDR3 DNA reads TGTGCCAGCGAAAAGGGCTACGAGCAGTACGTC. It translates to CASEKGYEQYV.

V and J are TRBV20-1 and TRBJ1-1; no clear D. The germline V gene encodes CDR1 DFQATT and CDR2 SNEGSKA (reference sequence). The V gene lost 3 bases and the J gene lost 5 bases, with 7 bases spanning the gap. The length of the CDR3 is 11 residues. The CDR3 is CSASTRTEAFF. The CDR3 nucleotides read TGCAGTGCTAGTACGAGGACTGAAGCTTTCTTT.

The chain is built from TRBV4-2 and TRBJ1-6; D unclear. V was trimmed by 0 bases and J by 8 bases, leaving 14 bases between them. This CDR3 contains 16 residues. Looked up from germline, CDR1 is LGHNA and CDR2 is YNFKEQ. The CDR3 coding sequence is TGTGCCAGCAGCCAAGATCCTTTTGTTCCGGATTCACCCCTCCACTTT. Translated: CASSQDPFVPDSPLHF.

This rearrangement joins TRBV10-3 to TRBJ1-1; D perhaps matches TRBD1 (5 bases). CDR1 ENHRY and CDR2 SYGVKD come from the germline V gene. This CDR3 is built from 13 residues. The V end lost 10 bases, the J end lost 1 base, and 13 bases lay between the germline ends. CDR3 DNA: TGTGCCACCAGCCAGGGAGGGAACACTGAAGCTTTCTTT. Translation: CATSQGGNTEAFF.

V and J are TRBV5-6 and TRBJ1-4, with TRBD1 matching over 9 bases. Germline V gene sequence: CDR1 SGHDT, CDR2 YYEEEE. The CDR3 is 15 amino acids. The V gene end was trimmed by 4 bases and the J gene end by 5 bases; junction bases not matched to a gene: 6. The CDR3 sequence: CASSPTGGFNEKLFF. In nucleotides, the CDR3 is TGTGCCAGCAGCCCAACAGGGGGCTTCAATGAAAAACTGTTTTTT.

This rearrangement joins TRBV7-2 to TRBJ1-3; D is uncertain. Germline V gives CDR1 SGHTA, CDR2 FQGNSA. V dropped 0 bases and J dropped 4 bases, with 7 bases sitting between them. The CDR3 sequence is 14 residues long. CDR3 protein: CASSLAGGGNTIYF. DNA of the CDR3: TGTGCCAGCAGCTTAGCGGGTGGCGGAAACACCATATATTTT. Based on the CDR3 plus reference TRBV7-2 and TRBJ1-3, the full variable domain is GAGVSQSPSNKVTEKGKDVELRCDPISGHTALYWYRQSLGQGLEFLIYFQGNSAPDKSGLPSDRFSAERTGGSVSTLTIQRTQQEDSAVYLCASSLAGGGNTIYFGEGSWLTVV.

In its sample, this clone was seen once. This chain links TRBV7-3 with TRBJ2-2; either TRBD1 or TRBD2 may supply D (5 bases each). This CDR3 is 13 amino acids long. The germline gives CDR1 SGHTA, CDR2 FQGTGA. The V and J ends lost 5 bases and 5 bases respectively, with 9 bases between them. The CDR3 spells CASSVEGTGELFF. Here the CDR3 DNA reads TGTGCCAGCAGCGTCGAGGGGACCGGGGAGCTGTTTTTT.

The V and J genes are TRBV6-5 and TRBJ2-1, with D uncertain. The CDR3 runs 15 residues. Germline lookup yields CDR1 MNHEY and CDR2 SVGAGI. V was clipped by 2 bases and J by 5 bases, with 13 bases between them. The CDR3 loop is CASSYPLGLNNEQFF. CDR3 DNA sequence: TGTGCCAGCAGTTACCCGTTGGGGTTGAACAATGAGCAGTTCTTC.

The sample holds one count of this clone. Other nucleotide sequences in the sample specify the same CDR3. The CDR3 bases are TGTGCCAGCAGGGGGGACTCGAACACCGGGGAGCTGTTTTTT. It translates to CASRGDSNTGELFF. The rearrangement links TRBV2 to TRBJ2-2; a weak D match, TRBD2 (6 bases). Trimming shortened V by 6 bases and J by 0 bases, and 8 bases separated the two germline ends. CDR3 length: 14 amino acids. CDR1 and CDR2 from the germline V gene are SNHLY and FYNNEI.

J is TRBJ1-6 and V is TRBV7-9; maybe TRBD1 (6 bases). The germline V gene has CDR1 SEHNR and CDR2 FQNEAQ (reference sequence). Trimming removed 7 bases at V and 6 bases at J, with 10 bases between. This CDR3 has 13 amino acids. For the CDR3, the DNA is TGTGCCAGCAACGGACAGTTTAATTCACCCCTCCACTTT. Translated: CASNGQFNSPLHF.

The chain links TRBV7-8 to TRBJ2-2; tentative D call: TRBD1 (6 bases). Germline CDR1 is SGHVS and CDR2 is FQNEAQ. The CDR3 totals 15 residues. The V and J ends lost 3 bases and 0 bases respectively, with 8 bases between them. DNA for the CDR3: TGTGCCAGCAGCTTGAACAGGGCGAACACCGGGGAGCTGTTTTTT. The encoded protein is CASSLNRANTGELFF.

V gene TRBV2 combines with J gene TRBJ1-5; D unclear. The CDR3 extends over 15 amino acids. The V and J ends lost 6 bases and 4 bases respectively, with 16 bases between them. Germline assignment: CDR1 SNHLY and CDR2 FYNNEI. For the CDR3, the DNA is TGTGCCAGCAGGAATGAGGGAACGCCTAATCAGCCCCAGCATTTT. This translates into CASRNEGTPNQPQHF.